This is a list of T cell receptor beta chains from one sample in a study of tumor-infiltrating lymphocytes in oesophageal squamous cell carcinoma. One entry per CDR3 protein, called by TCRdb with MiXCR from the PCR reads. The sample lists approximately 15,000 distinct CDR3 sequences, approximately 54% occurring once. Material for sequencing was esophageal tumor tissue. The receptors originated from a female donor with esophageal squamous cell carcinoma. The CDR3 runs from the conserved cysteine through the conserved F or W. D genes are given only for firm matches. Size is stated for part of the rows, as once, few or many counts, or as a class when the clone is expanded.

j_call	cdr3_length	d_call	clone_size	v_call	cdr3_nt	cdr3_aa
TRBJ2-1	13	NA	few	TRBV7-6	TGTGCCAGCAGCTTAGCTATAGGGAGACGACAGTTCTTC	CASSLAIGRRQFF
TRBJ2-7	14	TRBD1	many	TRBV5-6	TGTGCCAGCAGTCGAAGAACAGGGGTCTACGAGCAGTACTTC	CASSRRTGVYEQYF
TRBJ2-3	13	NA	few	TRBV7-8	TGTGCCAGCAGCTTAACAGGTTCAGATACGCAGTATTTT	CASSLTGSDTQYF
TRBJ2-7	17	TRBD1	few	TRBV12-3/TRBV12-4	TGTGCCAGCAGTCTTACCTACGGGACAGGGTTTCCTACCGAGCAGTACTTC	CASSLTYGTGFPTEQYF
TRBJ1-5	17	TRBD1	few	TRBV19	TGTGCCAGTAGTCGGACAGGGGATCCTACTAGCAATCAGCCCCAGCATTTT	CASSRTGDPTSNQPQHF
TRBJ2-1	14	NA	many	TRBV12-3/TRBV12-4	TGTGCCAGCAGTTGGGCTAGCGTGTACAATGAGCAGTTCTTC	CASSWASVYNEQFF
TRBJ2-3	13	NA	NA	TRBV7-8	TGTGCCAGCAGCTTGGACCGCACAGATACGCAGTATTTT	CASSLDRTDTQYF
TRBJ2-7	16	TRBD2	NA	TRBV7-2	TGTGCCAGCAGCTTGAATAGCGGGCCGCAAACCTACGAGCAGTACTTC	CASSLNSGPQTYEQYF
TRBJ2-5	13	TRBD2	few	TRBV7-9	TGTGCAGCCCTAGCTAGCGGGAGGGAGACCCAGTACTTC	CAALASGRETQYF
TRBJ2-1	12	TRBD2	NA	TRBV7-2	TGTGCCAGCAGTAAGGGACTAGTAAGTTTCTTCTTC	CASSKGLVSFFF
TRBJ2-7	12	NA	few	TRBV6-1	TGTGCCAGCAGTGAAATAGGGAGAGAGCAGTACTTC	CASSEIGREQYF
TRBJ1-2	13	NA	medium-sized	TRBV12-3/TRBV12-4	TGTGCCAGCAGTCTACGAGGGGGGAATGGCTACACCTTC	CASSLRGGNGYTF
TRBJ1-2	13	TRBD1	many	TRBV20-1	TGCAGTGCTACGACAGGGGACTTCTATGGCTACACCTTC	CSATTGDFYGYTF
TRBJ2-3	16	NA	large	TRBV28	TGTGCCAGCAGCCAAACACGGCGGGGCCTGTCGGATACGCAGTATTTT	CASSQTRRGLSDTQYF
TRBJ2-5	15	NA	few	TRBV7-9	TGTGCCAGCAGCCCCCCAGGGGGGAGCCAAGAGACCCAGTACTTC	CASSPPGGSQETQYF
TRBJ2-7	16	NA	many	TRBV6-1	TGTGCCAGCAGTTGGAATGTGTTTGGGTCCCCTGCCGAGCAGTACTTC	CASSWNVFGSPAEQYF
TRBJ2-1	16	TRBD2	medium-sized	TRBV28	TGTGCCAGCAGACCCTCTAGCGGTCTCGGTTACAATGAGCAGTTCTTC	CASRPSSGLGYNEQFF
TRBJ1-1	13	NA	many	TRBV6-6	TGTGCCAGCAGTTACTCGAACAGGCCTGAAGCTTTCTTT	CASSYSNRPEAFF
TRBJ2-4	15	TRBD1	few	TRBV7-3	TGTGCCAGCAGCTTAAAGGGGGCTCCCGGGGACATTCAGTACTTC	CASSLKGAPGDIQYF
TRBJ2-1	16	TRBD2	NA	TRBV25-1	TGTGCCAGCAGTCCATTCCAGCGGGAGGGCCCCAATGAGCAGTTCTTC	CASSPFQREGPNEQFF
TRBJ1-2	13	TRBD1	few	TRBV12-3/TRBV12-4	TGTGCCAGCAGTTGGACAGGGTCCTATGGCTACACCTTC	CASSWTGSYGYTF
TRBJ2-3	17	TRBD2	NA	TRBV11-2	TGTGCCAGCAGCCCGACCCGGAAGCGGGATACCACAGATACGCAGTATTTT	CASSPTRKRDTTDTQYF
TRBJ2-7	15	TRBD2	many	TRBV4-1	TGCGCCAGCAGCCATCCTAGCGGGAGGGTAAGCGAGCAGTACTTC	CASSHPSGRVSEQYF
TRBJ2-2	13	NA	NA	TRBV6-5	TGTGCCAGCGGAGATAGAAACACCGGGGAGCTGTTTTTT	CASGDRNTGELFF
TRBJ2-3	16	NA	once	TRBV7-6	TGTGCCAGCAGCTTAGGGGGGGCGCGAACCACAGATACGCAGTATTTT	CASSLGGARTTDTQYF
TRBJ2-3	17	TRBD2	NA	TRBV10-3	TGTGCCATCAGTGAGGGGGCGACTAGCGGGAGAACAGATACGCAGTATTTT	CAISEGATSGRTDTQYF
TRBJ1-5	14	NA	once	TRBV10-3	TGTGCCATCAGTGAGGGACAGTACAATCAGCCCCAGCATTTT	CAISEGQYNQPQHF
TRBJ2-3	14	NA	many	TRBV5-4	TGTGCCAGTACCCCGCGCGGTAGCACAGATACGCAGTATTTT	CASTPRGSTDTQYF
TRBJ1-1	12	NA	many	TRBV6-1	TGTGCCAGCACGACAGGTCCGCCTGTGTCTTTCTTT	CASTTGPPVSFF
TRBJ1-2	13	TRBD1	NA	TRBV5-1	TGCGCCAGCAGCTGGGGACAGGGTTATGGCTACACCTTC	CASSWGQGYGYTF
TRBJ1-2	17	TRBD1	NA	TRBV5-4	TGCGCCAGCAGCTTAGGGGGTCGAGGAGGACAGGGAAGCGGCTACACCTTC	CASSLGGRGGQGSGYTF
TRBJ2-3	14	TRBD1	NA	TRBV7-8	TGTGCCAGCAGCACGACAGGGGTGACAGATACGCAGTATTTT	CASSTTGVTDTQYF
TRBJ2-5	15	TRBD1	NA	TRBV11-2	TGTGCCAGCAGCTTGGGGACAGGGGGCCAAGAGACCCAGTACTTC	CASSLGTGGQETQYF
TRBJ2-3	18	NA	many	TRBV6-1	TGTGCCAGCAGGACTACTAGGACAGGGAGGGAGAGCACAGATACGCAGTATTTT	CASRTTRTGRESTDTQYF
TRBJ2-3	14	TRBD1	medium-sized	TRBV28	TGTGCCAGCAGTAGGACAGGGCTCACAGATACGCAGTATTTT	CASSRTGLTDTQYF
TRBJ2-5	16	NA	NA	TRBV6-6	TGTGCCAGCAGCCTGCTGACTTTGGCGGGACAAGAGACCCAGTACTTC	CASSLLTLAGQETQYF
TRBJ2-1	16	NA	NA	TRBV5-1	TGCGCCAGCAGCTTGGACACGGAGAGCTCCTACAATGAGCAGTTCTTC	CASSLDTESSYNEQFF
TRBJ2-7	15	NA	many	TRBV27	TGTGCCAGCAGTTTATCTGCAGCCCCTGGTCGCGAGCAGTACTTC	CASSLSAAPGREQYF
TRBJ2-7	13	TRBD2	NA	TRBV7-2	TGTGCCAGCAGCTTAGCGGGAGGGCGAGAGCAGTACTTC	CASSLAGGREQYF
TRBJ2-1	11	NA	NA	TRBV12-3/TRBV12-4	TGTGCCAGCAGTAGCGGATACGAGCAGTTCTTC	CASSSGYEQFF
TRBJ2-7	14	TRBD2	medium-sized	TRBV5-1	TGCGCCAGCGAGTCAGCGGGAGTTCCCTACGAGCAGTACTTC	CASESAGVPYEQYF
TRBJ1-2	15	TRBD1	NA	TRBV6-1	TGTGCCAGCAGTGGGGGCGGGACAGTTCTCTATGGCTACACCTTC	CASSGGGTVLYGYTF
TRBJ2-1	14	NA	NA	TRBV5-3	TGTGCCAGCAGCTCGGCCCCAACCTACAATGAGCAGTTCTTC	CASSSAPTYNEQFF